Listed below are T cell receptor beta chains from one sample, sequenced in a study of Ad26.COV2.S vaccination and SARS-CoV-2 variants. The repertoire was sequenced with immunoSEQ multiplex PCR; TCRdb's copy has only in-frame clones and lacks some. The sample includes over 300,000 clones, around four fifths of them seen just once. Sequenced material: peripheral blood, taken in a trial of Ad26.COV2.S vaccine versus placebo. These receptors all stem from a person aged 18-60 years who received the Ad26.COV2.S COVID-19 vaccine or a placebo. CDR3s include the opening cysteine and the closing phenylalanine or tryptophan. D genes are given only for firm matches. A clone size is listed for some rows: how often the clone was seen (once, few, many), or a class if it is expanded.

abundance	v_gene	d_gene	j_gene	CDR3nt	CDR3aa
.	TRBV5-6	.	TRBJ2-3	TGTGCCAGCAGCTTGGTAGATACGCAGTATTTT	CASSLVDTQYF
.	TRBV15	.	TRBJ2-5	TGTGCCACCAGCATAGGGCCAGAGACCCAGTACTTC	CATSIGPETQYF
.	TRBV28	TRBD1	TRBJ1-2	TGTGCCAGCAGATTGGGACAGGGTCCTTATGGCTACACCTTC	CASRLGQGPYGYTF
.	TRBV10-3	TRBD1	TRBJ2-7	TGTGCCATCAGCGCAGGGGGGACAGGGATTTTATACGAGCAGTACTTC	CAISAGGTGILYEQYF
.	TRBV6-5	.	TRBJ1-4	TGTGCCAGCAGTTCCGTAGGGGGGTGGGAAAAACTGTTTTTT	CASSSVGGWEKLFF
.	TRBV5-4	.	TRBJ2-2	TGTGCCAGCAGCTTGGGTCTAGTTGGCGGGGAGCTGTTTTTT	CASSLGLVGGELFF
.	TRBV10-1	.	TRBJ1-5	TGCGCCAGCAGATACTACCAGGGTGAGGCGAGCAATCAGCCCCAGCATTTT	CASRYYQGEASNQPQHF
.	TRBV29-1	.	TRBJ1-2	TGCAGCGTTGAAAAGGGGCTGGGATACGGCTACACCTTC	CSVEKGLGYGYTF
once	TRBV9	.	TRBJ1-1	TGTGCCAGCAGCCCCGGGGGGGCCCAGAACACTGAAGCTTTCTTT	CASSPGGAQNTEAFF
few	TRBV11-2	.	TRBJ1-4	TGTGCCAGCAGCTGGCTGGAGAATGAAAAACTGTTTTTT	CASSWLENEKLFF
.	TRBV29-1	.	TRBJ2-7	TGCAGCGTTGGAATGGGTGTCGAGCAGTACTTC	CSVGMGVEQYF
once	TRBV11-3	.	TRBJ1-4	TGTGCCAGCAGTCTCCAGGGAGAAAAACTGTTTTTT	CASSLQGEKLFF
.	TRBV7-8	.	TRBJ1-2	TGTGCCAGCAGCTCCACTTGGGTCTATGGCTACACCTTC	CASSSTWVYGYTF
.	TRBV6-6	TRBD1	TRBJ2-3	TGTGCCAGCAGGACGGACAGGATCACAGATACGCAGTATTTT	CASRTDRITDTQYF
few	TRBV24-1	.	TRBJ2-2	TGTGCCACCAGTGAAGCCGGGAGAAACACCGGGGAGCTGTTTTTT	CATSEAGRNTGELFF
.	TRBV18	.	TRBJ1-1	TGTGCCAGCTCACCAGTAATTCTAAACACTGAAGCTTTCTTT	CASSPVILNTEAFF
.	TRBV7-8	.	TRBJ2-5	TGTGCCAGCAGCCCAGAGACCCAGTACTTC	CASSPETQYF
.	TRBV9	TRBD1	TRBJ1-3	TGTGCCAGCAGCGAGGGGGGGACAGGTGGAAACACCATATATTTT	CASSEGGTGGNTIYF
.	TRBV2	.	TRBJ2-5	TGTGCCAGCAGTATTGGGACTGGGGTATCGACCCAGTACTTC	CASSIGTGVSTQYF
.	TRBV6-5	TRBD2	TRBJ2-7	TGTGCCAGCAGTTCGGAGACTAGCGGGAGCCACGAGCAGTACTTC	CASSSETSGSHEQYF
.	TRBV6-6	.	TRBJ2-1	TGTGCCAGCAGTTACTATAAGGGGACCTACAATGAGCAGTTCTTC	CASSYYKGTYNEQFF
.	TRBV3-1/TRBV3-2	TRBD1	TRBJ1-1	TGTGCCAGCAGCCCTCGACAGGGTGGGAACACTGAAGCTTTCTTT	CASSPRQGGNTEAFF
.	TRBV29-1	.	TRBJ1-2	TGCAGCGTTGGTCAGGGTGACGGCTACACCTTC	CSVGQGDGYTF
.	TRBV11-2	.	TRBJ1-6	TGTGCCAGCAGCCTAGAGGGCGGCAGCTCCTATAATTCACCCCTCCACTTT	CASSLEGGSSYNSPLHF
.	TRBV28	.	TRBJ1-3	TGTGCCAGCAGTTTGACCAATGGAAACACCATATATTTT	CASSLTNGNTIYF
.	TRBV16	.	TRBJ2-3	TGTGCCAGCAGCCAATTCCAAGACACAGATACGCAGTATTTT	CASSQFQDTDTQYF
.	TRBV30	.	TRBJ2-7	TGTGCCTGGAGTGTGGGCAGGGGATACGAGCAGTACTTC	CAWSVGRGYEQYF